The 25 T cell receptor beta chains below all came from one sample that was sequenced in a study of follicular helper T cells after annual influenza vaccination. Assay: immunoSEQ multiplex PCR; the TCRdb copy retains only in-frame clones and omits some. The sample has 7,000 or so clones, roughly 80% seen once; the top ten hold about 0.54%. Indicated time point: 2015-2016 season, 7 days after influenza vaccination. Here the sequenced sample was CXCR5- memory CD4+ T cells sorted from blood, taken 7 days after influenza vaccination. The receptors shown here come from an adult who received the influenza vaccine.

The rearrangement links TRBV28 to TRBJ2-3; no reliable D call. The V gene's germline CDR1 is MDHEN and CDR2 SYDVKM. The CDR3 spans 11 residues. Trimming pared 5 bases from V and 2 bases from J, leaving 2 bases between. The CDR3 DNA follows: TGTGCCAGCAGTCTCACAGATACGCAGTATTTT. This sequence encodes CASSLTDTQYF.

This clone was observed a few times. The rearrangement joins TRBV6-6 to TRBJ2-3, with 12 bases matching TRBD2. Unmatched junction bases numbered 4, after V lost 5 bases and J lost 4 bases. The CDR3 consists of 15 residues. Germline V gene lookup returns CDR1 MNHNY and CDR2 SVGAGI (reference sequence). As DNA, the CDR3 is TGTGCCAGCAGTCCGGCTAGCGGGGGGGCAGATACGCAGTATTTT. It codes for CASSPASGGADTQYF.

This chain connects TRBV28 to TRBJ1-5; D gene ambiguous. The CDR3 contains 13 residues. Trimming took 3 bases from V and 5 from J, leaving 8 bases between them. Looked up from germline, CDR1 is MDHEN and CDR2 is SYDVKM. The CDR3 sequence is CASSFGVYQPQHF. CDR3 DNA: TGTGCCAGCAGTTTCGGGGTTTATCAGCCCCAGCATTTT.

This chain uses TRBV5-1 with TRBJ2-5; possibly TRBD1 or TRBD2 for D (6 bases each). Trimming left V 4 bases short and J 5 bases short, with 18 bases between. Germline CDR1 is SGHRS and CDR2 is YFSETQ. The CDR3 extends over 15 amino acids. CDR3 in DNA: TGCGCCAGCAGCCCCGGGGGCCGTCTTAGGGAGACCCAGTACTTC. It is translated as CASSPGGRLRETQYF.

The V call is TRBV7-2, the J call TRBJ1-2; 9 bases line up with TRBD1. CDR1 and CDR2 (germline): SGHTA, FQGNSA. This CDR3 has 13 residues. V lost 5 bases and J lost 4; bases outside the gene matches: 2. This chain's CDR3 is CASSGDRAYGYTF. CDR3 nucleotide sequence: TGTGCCAGCAGCGGGGACAGGGCCTATGGCTACACCTTC.

The chain employs TRBV4-1 and TRBJ1-4; D not certain. This CDR3 comprises 13 residues. V lost 6 bases, J lost 4 bases, and 9 bases lay in between. Germline values: CDR1 MGHRA, CDR2 YSYEKL. Here the CDR3 DNA reads TGCGCCAGCAGAAGGGTGGGTAATGAAAAACTGTTTTTT. The encoded protein is CASRRVGNEKLFF.

A single count supports this clone. The chain employs TRBV27 and TRBJ1-2; unclear D gene. V was clipped by 3 bases and J by 3 bases, with 11 bases between them. Germline V CDR1 and CDR2: MNHEY, SMNVEV (reference sequence). This CDR3 contains 14 residues. The CDR3 DNA reads TGTGCCAGCAGTTTTGGCAGGCGACACTATGGCTACACCTTC. It codes for CASSFGRRHYGYTF.

The chain couples TRBV7-2 to TRBJ1-2, with unresolved D. Trimming stripped 1 base from V and 3 bases from J, with 9 bases between. CDR3 length: 14 amino acids. Germline values: CDR1 SGHTA, CDR2 FQGNSA. The CDR3 nucleotides are TGTGCCAGCAGCTTAGTCGGTATTGACTATGGCTACACCTTC. Amino acids: CASSLVGIDYGYTF.

This chain links TRBV10-3 with TRBJ2-1, with D unresolved. V dropped 3 bases and J dropped 5 bases, with 5 bases sitting between them. This CDR3 is 12 amino acids long. CDR1 and CDR2 (germline): ENHRY, SYGVKD. The CDR3 is CAISDQNNEQFF. The DNA of the CDR3 is TGTGCCATCAGTGACCAAAACAATGAGCAGTTCTTC.

The chain has TRBV25-1 and TRBJ1-2, with D perhaps matching TRBD1 (5 bases). Trimming took off 1 base at V and 8 bases at J, with 17 bases between the two ends. CDR1 and CDR2 (germline): MGHDK, SYGVNS. This CDR3 has 15 residues. The CDR3 region has the DNA TGTGCCAGCAGTGAATTTACGCAGGGCACGAGGGGCTACACCTTC. Its protein product is CASSEFTQGTRGYTF.

This chain connects TRBV18 to TRBJ1-5, with D tentatively TRBD1 (5 bases). Trimming removed 6 bases from V and 3 bases from J, with 9 bases in between. The CDR3 has 13 amino acids. Germline loops: CDR1 KGHSH, CDR2 LQKENI. The CDR3 protein is CASSPTDNQPQHF. The CDR3 nucleotides read TGTGCCAGCTCGCCGACAGACAATCAGCCCCAGCATTTT. The entire variable domain, with the rest obtained from reference TRBV18 and TRBJ1-5, is as follows: NAGVMQNPRHLVRRRGQEARLRCSPMKGHSHVYWYRQLPEEGLKFMVYLQKENIIDESGMPKERFSAEFPKEGPSILRIQQVVRGDSAAYFCASSPTDNQPQHFGDGTRLSIL.

V is TRBV19 and J is TRBJ1-5, with unresolved D. Germline V gene sequence: CDR1 LNHDA, CDR2 SQIVND (reference sequence). V gave up 6 bases and J gave up 1 base, with 16 bases separating them. The CDR3 length is 16 residues. CDR3 residues: CASSSTRRGSNQPQHF. The CDR3 DNA reads as TGTGCCAGTAGCTCCACCCGGCGAGGAAGCAATCAGCCCCAGCATTTT. Supplemented by reference TRBV19 and TRBJ1-5, the full variable domain reads DGGITQSPKYLFRKEGQNVTLSCEQNLNHDAMYWYRQDPGQGLRLIYYSQIVNDFQKGDIAEGYSVSREKKESFPLTVTSAQKNPTAFYLCASSSTRRGSNQPQHFGDGTRLSIL.

This chain connects TRBV1 to TRBJ1-2. TRBV1 is recorded as a pseudogene. The CDR3 is made up of 16 amino acids. The CDR3 coding sequence is TGCACCAGCAGGTTCGAACGTTTGCGAAAGACCTATGGCTACACCTTC. This codes for CTSRFERLRKTYGYTF.

The J gene is TRBJ2-1, the V gene TRBV7-3; maybe TRBD2 (7 bases). CDR1 and CDR2 (germline): SGHTA, FQGTGA. CDR3 size: 14 residues. V was shortened by 5 bases and J by 10 bases, with 18 bases between the two germline ends. The CDR3 loop is CASSGYGGPQEQFF. Written as DNA, the CDR3 is TGTGCCAGCAGCGGATACGGGGGGCCCCAGGAGCAGTTCTTC.

This chain uses TRBV5-1 with TRBJ2-3; no clear D. This CDR3 has 14 residues. Looked up from germline, CDR1 is SGHRS and CDR2 is YFSETQ. The V gene lost 0 bases and the J gene lost 0 bases, with 5 bases spanning the gap. This CDR3 is CASSLERSTDTQYF. DNA for the CDR3: TGCGCCAGCAGCTTGGAAAGGAGCACAGATACGCAGTATTTT.

The gene calls are TRBV5-1 and TRBJ1-1, with D unresolved. Germline CDR1 is SGHRS and CDR2 is YFSETQ. The ends were cut back, 4 bases at V and 3 bases at J, with 13 bases in the middle. There are 14 residues in the CDR3. CDR3 residues: CASSPLFTDTEAFF. The CDR3 DNA sequence: TGCGCCAGCAGCCCCCTTTTTACGGACACTGAAGCTTTCTTT.

Here the CDR3 reads CASSPKYKDPWYGYTF. The CDR3 coding sequence is TGTGCCAGCAGCCCAAAGTACAAGGACCCGTGGTATGGCTACACCTTC. The chain is built from TRBV21-1 and TRBJ1-2. TRBV21-1 is given as a pseudogene. This CDR3 has 16 amino acids.

The chain recombines TRBV9 with TRBJ2-5; D possibly corresponds to TRBD2 (6 bases). Germline V gives CDR1 SGDLS, CDR2 YYNGEE. V was shortened by 4 bases and J by 2 bases, with 9 bases between the two germline ends. This CDR3 has 13 amino acids. CDR3 residues: CASSIREQETQYF. As DNA, the CDR3 is TGTGCCAGCAGCATCCGGGAGCAAGAGACCCAGTACTTC. Together with reference TRBV9 and TRBJ2-5, the CDR3 gives the full variable domain: DSGVTQTPKHLITATGQRVTLRCSPRSGDLSVYWYQQSLDQGLQFLIQYYNGEERAKGNILERFSAQQFPDLHSELNLSSLELGDSALYFCASSIREQETQYFGPGTRLLVL.

The chain recombines TRBV5-8 with TRBJ1-5; D remains ambiguous. The V end was cut by 4 bases, the J end by 3 bases, with 8 bases between. This CDR3 region has 13 residues. The germline CDR1 and CDR2 sequences are SGHTS and YDEGEE. This chain's CDR3 is CASSISLNQPQHF. The CDR3 DNA reads TGTGCCAGCAGCATTTCTCTCAATCAGCCCCAGCATTTT.

The CDR3 protein is CSAKDRIEAFF. The CDR3 nucleotides are TGCAGTGCCAAGGACAGGATCGAAGCTTTCTTT. The V call is TRBV20-1, the J call TRBJ1-1; 7 nucleotides match TRBD1. J lost 8 bases, V lost 6 bases, and 6 bases had no gene match. CDR1 is DFQATT and CDR2 is SNEGSKA in the germline V gene (reference sequence). The length of the CDR3 is 11 residues.

V and J are TRBV9 and TRBJ1-5; the D gene is possibly TRBD1 (5 bases). This CDR3 is 15 amino acids long. V shed 0 bases and J shed 3 bases, with 10 bases lying between them. CDR1 is SGDLS and CDR2 is YYNGEE in the germline V gene. The CDR3 loop reads CASSVDPGSNQPQHF. As DNA, the CDR3 is TGTGCCAGCAGCGTAGATCCAGGGTCCAATCAGCCCCAGCATTTT.

The chain uses TRBV18 and TRBJ2-1; D might be TRBD1 (6 bases). The germline V and J ends were trimmed by 3 bases and 9 bases, with 18 bases remaining between them. This CDR3 region has 15 residues. Germline CDR1 reads KGHSH; CDR2 reads LQKENI. DNA of the CDR3: TGTGCCAGCTCACCCCAGGGGACGGGCTCTGGTGAGCAGTTCTTC. Encoded protein: CASSPQGTGSGEQFF.

V and J are TRBV19 and TRBJ2-3, with a weak D call TRBD2 (5 bases). The CDR3 spans 16 residues. V was cut by 7 bases and J by 1 base, with 18 bases left in between. The V gene's germline CDR1 is LNHDA and CDR2 SQIVND (reference sequence). The CDR3 sequence: CASILAWASGTDTQYF. The CDR3 nucleotides are TGTGCCAGTATCCTAGCCTGGGCTTCGGGCACAGATACGCAGTATTTT. The entire variable domain, with the rest obtained from reference TRBV19 and TRBJ2-3, is as follows: DGGITQSPKYLFRKEGQNVTLSCEQNLNHDAMYWYRQDPGQGLRLIYYSQIVNDFQKGDIAEGYSVSREKKESFPLTVTSAQKNPTAFYLCASILAWASGTDTQYFGPGTRLTVL.

This clone was recorded once. V and J are TRBV6-6 and TRBJ1-1; D is perhaps TRBD1 (5 bases). Germline CDR1 is MNHNY and CDR2 is SVGAGI (reference sequence). V lost 6 bases to trimming and J lost 2 bases, with 13 bases between them. The CDR3 totals 14 residues. CDR3 DNA: TGTGCCAGCAGGATATACCGGGGCAACACTGAAGCTTTCTTT. Protein: CASRIYRGNTEAFF.

About this clone: The sample contains more than one DNA sequence encoding this CDR3. The V call is TRBV5-1, the J call TRBJ2-3, with D perhaps given as TRBD1 or TRBD2 (5 bases each). This CDR3 has 14 residues. The V gene's germline CDR1 is SGHRS and CDR2 YFSETQ. The V and J ends lost 4 bases and 2 bases respectively, with 11 bases between them. CDR3 DNA: TGCGCCAGCAGCCATGGGGGAGACACAGATACGCAGTATTTT. This gives the protein CASSHGGDTDTQYF.